This T cell receptor (beta chain) was retrieved from a study of T cell changes during pregnancy in multiple sclerosis. The table came from immunoSEQ multiplex PCR; TCRdb's copy has only in-frame clones and leaves some out. The profile covers some 40,000 clones, with about 94% appearing a single time and approximately 0.41% taken by the ten largest. This TCR was sampled from a female donor with multiple sclerosis, enrolled in a pregnancy study. The specimen comprised CD4+ T cells from peripheral blood mononuclear cells, sampled in the second trimester of pregnancy.

The CDR3 reads CASPKDRGRRETQYF. CDR3 DNA: TGTGCCAGCCCTAAGGACAGGGGGCGAAGGGAGACCCAGTACTTC. The V and J genes are TRBV2 and TRBJ2-5; TRBD1 matches 11 bases. The CDR3 sequence is 15 residues long. The V gene's germline CDR1 is SNHLY and CDR2 FYNNEI. With 8 bases clipped from V and 5 bases from J, the junction kept 10 bases outside the gene matches.